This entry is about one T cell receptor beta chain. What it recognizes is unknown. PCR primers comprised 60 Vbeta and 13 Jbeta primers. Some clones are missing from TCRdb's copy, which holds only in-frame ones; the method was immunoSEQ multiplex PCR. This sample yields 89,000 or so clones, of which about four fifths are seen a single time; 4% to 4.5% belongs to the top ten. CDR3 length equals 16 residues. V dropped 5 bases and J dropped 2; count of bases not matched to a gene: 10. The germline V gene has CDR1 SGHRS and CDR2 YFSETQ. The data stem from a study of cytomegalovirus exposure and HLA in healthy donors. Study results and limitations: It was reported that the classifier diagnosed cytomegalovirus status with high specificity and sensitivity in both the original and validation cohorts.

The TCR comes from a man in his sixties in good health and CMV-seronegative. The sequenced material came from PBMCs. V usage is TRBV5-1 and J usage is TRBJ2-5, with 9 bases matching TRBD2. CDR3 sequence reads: CASRRAQRGVQETQYF. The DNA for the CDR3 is TGCGCCAGCAGGAGGGCCCAGCGGGGGGTACAAGAGACCCAGTACTTC.